This T cell receptor beta chain was obtained from a study of T cell changes during pregnancy in multiple sclerosis. Assay: immunoSEQ multiplex PCR; the TCRdb copy retains only in-frame clones and omits some. This table has 50,000 to 60,000 clones, 91% appearing once. This clone came up once. With 6 bases removed from V and 5 bases from J, the gap between germline ends came to 20 bases. From germline, CDR1 is LNHDA and CDR2 SQIVND (reference sequence). This CDR3 spans 16 amino acids. The material was peripheral blood, obtained after pregnancy. This chain joins TRBV19 and TRBJ1-5, with D tentatively TRBD1 (5 bases). The TCR was taken from a female donor in good health, enrolled as a control in a pregnancy study. For the CDR3, the DNA is TGTGCCAGTAGGGGGGGGACTCCATCTAGGGATCAGCCCCAGCATTTT. As protein: CASRGGTPSRDQPQHF.